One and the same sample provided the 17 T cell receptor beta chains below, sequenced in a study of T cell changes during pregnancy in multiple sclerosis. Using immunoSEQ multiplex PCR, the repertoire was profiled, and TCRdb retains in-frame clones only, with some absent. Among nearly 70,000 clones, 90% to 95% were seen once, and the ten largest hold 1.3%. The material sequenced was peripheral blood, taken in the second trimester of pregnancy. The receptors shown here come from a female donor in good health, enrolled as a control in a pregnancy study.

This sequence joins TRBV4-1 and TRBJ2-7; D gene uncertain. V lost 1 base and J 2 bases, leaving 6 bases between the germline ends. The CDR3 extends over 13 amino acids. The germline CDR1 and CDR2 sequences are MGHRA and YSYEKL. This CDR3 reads CASSQGGPYEQYF. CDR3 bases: TGCGCCAGCAGCCAAGGCGGCCCCTACGAGCAGTACTTC.

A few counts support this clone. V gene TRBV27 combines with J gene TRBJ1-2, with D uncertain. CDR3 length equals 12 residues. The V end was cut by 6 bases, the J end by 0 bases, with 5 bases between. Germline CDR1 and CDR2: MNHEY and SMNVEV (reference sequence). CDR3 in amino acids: CASRGANYGYTF. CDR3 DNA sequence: TGTGCCAGCAGGGGAGCTAACTATGGCTACACCTTC.

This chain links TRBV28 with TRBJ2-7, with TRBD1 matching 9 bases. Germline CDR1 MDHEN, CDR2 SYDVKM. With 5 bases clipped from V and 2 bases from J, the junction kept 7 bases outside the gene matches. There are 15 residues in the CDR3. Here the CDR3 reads CASSPLGQGPYEQYF. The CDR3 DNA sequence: TGTGCCAGCAGTCCTTTGGGACAGGGCCCCTACGAGCAGTACTTC.

The CDR3 spells CASSPPQRMGTEAFF. The CDR3 coding sequence is TGTGCCAGCTCACCACCGCAGCGAATGGGCACTGAAGCTTTCTTT. The genes are TRBV18 and TRBJ1-1, with no clear D. Germline V gene data show CDR1 as KGHSH and CDR2 as LQKENI. The CDR3 length is 15 residues. The ends were cut back, 0 bases at V and 4 bases at J, with 12 bases in the middle. Complete variable domain (other parts from reference TRBV18 and TRBJ1-1): NAGVMQNPRHLVRRRGQEARLRCSPMKGHSHVYWYRQLPEEGLKFMVYLQKENIIDESGMPKERFSAEFPKEGPSILRIQQVVRGDSAAYFCASSPPQRMGTEAFFGQGTRLTVV.

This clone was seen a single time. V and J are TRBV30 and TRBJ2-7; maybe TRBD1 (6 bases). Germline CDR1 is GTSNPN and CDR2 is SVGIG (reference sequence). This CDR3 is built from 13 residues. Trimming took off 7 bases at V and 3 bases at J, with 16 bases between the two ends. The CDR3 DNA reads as TGTGCCTTAAACCGGGACATAAACTACGAGCAGTACTTC. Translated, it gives CALNRDINYEQYF.

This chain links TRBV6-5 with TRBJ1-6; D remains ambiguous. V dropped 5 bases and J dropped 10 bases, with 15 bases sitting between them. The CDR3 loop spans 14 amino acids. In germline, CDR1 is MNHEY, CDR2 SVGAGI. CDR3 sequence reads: CASSARDTVSPLHF. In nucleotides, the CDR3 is TGTGCCAGCAGTGCCAGAGACACGGTATCACCCCTCCACTTT.

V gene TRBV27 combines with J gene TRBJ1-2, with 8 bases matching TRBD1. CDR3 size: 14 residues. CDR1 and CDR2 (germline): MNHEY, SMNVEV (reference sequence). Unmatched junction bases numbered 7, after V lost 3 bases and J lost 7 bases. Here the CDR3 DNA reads TGTGCCAGCAGTTTTCTGGGACAGGAGACTGGCTACACCTTC. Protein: CASSFLGQETGYTF.

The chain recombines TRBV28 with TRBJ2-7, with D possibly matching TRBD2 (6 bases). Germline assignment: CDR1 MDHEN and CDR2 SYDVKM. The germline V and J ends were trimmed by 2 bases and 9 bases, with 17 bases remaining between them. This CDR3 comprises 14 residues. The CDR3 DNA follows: TGTGCCAGCAGTTTACCGCGGCGGGAAGAGCGGCAGTACTTC. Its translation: CASSLPRREERQYF.

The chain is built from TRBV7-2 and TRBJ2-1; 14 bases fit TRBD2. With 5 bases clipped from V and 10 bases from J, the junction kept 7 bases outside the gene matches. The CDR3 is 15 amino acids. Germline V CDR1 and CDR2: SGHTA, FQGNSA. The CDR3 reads CASSPGTSGSGEQFF. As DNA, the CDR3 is TGTGCCAGCAGCCCTGGGACTAGCGGGAGTGGCGAGCAGTTCTTC.

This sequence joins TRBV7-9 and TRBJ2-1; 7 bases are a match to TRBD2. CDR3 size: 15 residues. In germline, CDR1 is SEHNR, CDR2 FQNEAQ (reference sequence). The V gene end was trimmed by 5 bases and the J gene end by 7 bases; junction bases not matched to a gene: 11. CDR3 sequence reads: CASSPRGVRSNEQFF. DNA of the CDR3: TGTGCCAGCAGCCCCCGGGGGGTCCGGAGTAATGAGCAGTTCTTC.

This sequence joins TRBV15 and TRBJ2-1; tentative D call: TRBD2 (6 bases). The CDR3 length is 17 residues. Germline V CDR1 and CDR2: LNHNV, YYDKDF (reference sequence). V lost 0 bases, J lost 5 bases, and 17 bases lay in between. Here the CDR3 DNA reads TGTGCCACCAGCAGAGATCGTGGTCTAGCGTACCACAATGAGCAGTTCTTC. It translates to CATSRDRGLAYHNEQFF.

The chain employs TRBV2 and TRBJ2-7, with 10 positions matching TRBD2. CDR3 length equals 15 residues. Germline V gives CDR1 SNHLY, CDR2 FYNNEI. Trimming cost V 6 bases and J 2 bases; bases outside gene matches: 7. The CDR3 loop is CASSQKGTSAYEQYF. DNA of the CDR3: TGTGCCAGCAGCCAAAAGGGGACTAGCGCCTACGAGCAGTACTTC.

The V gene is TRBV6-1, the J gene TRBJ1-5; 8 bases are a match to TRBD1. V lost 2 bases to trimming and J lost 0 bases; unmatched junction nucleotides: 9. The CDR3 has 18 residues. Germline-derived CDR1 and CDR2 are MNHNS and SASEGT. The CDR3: CASSERGWDRISNQPQHF. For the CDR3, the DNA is TGTGCCAGCAGTGAAAGGGGGTGGGACAGGATTAGCAATCAGCCCCAGCATTTT.

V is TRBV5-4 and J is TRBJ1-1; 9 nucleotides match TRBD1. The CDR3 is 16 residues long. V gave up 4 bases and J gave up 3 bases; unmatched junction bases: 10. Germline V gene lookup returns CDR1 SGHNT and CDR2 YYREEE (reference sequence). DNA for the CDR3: TGTGCCAGCAGCCCGGCCGCCGGGACAGGGCACACTGAAGCTTTCTTT. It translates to CASSPAAGTGHTEAFF.

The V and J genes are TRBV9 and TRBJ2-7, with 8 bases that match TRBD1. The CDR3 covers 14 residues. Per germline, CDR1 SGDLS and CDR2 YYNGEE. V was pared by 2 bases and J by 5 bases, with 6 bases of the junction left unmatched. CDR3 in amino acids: CASSVPDRGHEQYF. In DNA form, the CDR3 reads TGTGCCAGCAGCGTCCCAGACAGGGGCCACGAGCAGTACTTC. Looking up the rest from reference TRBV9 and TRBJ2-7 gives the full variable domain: DSGVTQTPKHLITATGQRVTLRCSPRSGDLSVYWYQQSLDQGLQFLIQYYNGEERAKGNILERFSAQQFPDLHSELNLSSLELGDSALYFCASSVPDRGHEQYFGPGTRLTVT.

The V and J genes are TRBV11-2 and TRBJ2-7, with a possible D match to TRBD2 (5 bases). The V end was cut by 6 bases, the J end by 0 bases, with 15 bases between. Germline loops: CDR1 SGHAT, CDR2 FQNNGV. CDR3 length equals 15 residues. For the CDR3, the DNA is TGTGCCAGCAGTTCCCTCCGGGATAGCTCCTACGAGCAGTACTTC. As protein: CASSSLRDSSYEQYF.

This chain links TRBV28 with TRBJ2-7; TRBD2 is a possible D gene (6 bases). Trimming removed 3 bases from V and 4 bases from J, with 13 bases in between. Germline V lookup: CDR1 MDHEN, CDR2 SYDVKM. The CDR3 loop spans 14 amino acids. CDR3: CASSLLGEVYEQYF. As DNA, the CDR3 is TGTGCCAGCAGTTTGTTAGGGGAGGTGTACGAGCAGTACTTC.